These 14 T cell receptor beta chains were sequenced from one sample in a study of blood T cell repertoires in COVID-19. TCRdb keeps only in-frame clones here, not all; method: immunoSEQ multiplex PCR. The sample lists hundreds of thousands of clones, about 87% occurring once. Sequenced: PBMCs or T cells enriched from blood (not recorded which). These receptors were obtained from a woman aged 25-40 years with acute COVID-19.

The rearrangement links TRBV29-1 to TRBJ1-2; no firm D call. The germline gives CDR1 SQVTM, CDR2 ANQGSEA. The CDR3 contains 14 residues. The V gene lost 2 bases and the J gene lost 0 bases, with 10 bases spanning the gap. CDR3 region: CSVEKSLANYGYTF. The CDR3 DNA follows: TGCAGCGTTGAAAAAAGTTTAGCTAACTATGGCTACACCTTC.

The chain carries TRBV5-8 and TRBJ2-1; 10 nucleotides line up with TRBD2. V lost 0 bases, J lost 9 bases, and 6 bases stayed unmatched. The CDR3 length is 15 residues. Germline assignment: CDR1 SGHTS and CDR2 YDEGEE. The CDR3 region has the DNA TGTGCCAGCAGCTTGGAGGCTAGCGGGGGAATTGAGCAGTTCTTC. Protein: CASSLEASGGIEQFF.

On this clone: One end of the junction fails to match germline, which may point to a read error. The chain uses TRBV5-6 and TRBJ1-1; D is undetermined. The CDR3 extends over 15 amino acids. The germline CDR1 and CDR2 sequences are SGHDT and YYEEEE. CDR3 loop: CANSLIALGDTEAFF. The CDR3 region has the DNA TGTGCCAACAGCTTGATCGCTCTCGGGGACACTGAAGCTTTCTTT. Using reference TRBV5-6 and TRBJ1-1 for the parts outside the CDR3, the full variable domain is DAGVTQSPTHLIKTRGQQVTLRCSPKSGHDTVSWYQQALGQGPQFIFQYYEEEERQRGNFPDRFSGHQFPNYSSELNVNALLLGDSALYLCANSLIALGDTEAFFGQGTRLTVV.

This chain connects TRBV12-3 or TRBV12-4 to TRBJ1-6; D uncertain. Trimming pared 8 bases from V and 8 bases from J, leaving 13 bases between. This CDR3 has 13 residues. The CDR3 sequence is CASVREFDSPLHF. CDR3 bases: TGTGCCAGCGTTAGGGAGTTTGATTCACCCCTCCACTTT.

The CDR3 loop is CASSSTRHPDSPLHF. CDR3 DNA sequence: TGTGCCAGCAGTTCCACCCGACACCCGGATTCACCCCTCCACTTT. This chain connects TRBV6-2 or TRBV6-3 to TRBJ1-6, with D unclear. Germline values: CDR1 MNHEY, CDR2 SVGEGT. V gave up 4 bases and J gave up 8 bases, with 15 bases separating them. The CDR3 totals 15 residues.

This clone was counted once. DNA of the CDR3: TGTGCCAGCAGTTTATTGGGCAGGGTCCACGAGCAGTACTTC. Amino acid sequence: CASSLLGRVHEQYF. The chain has TRBV27 and TRBJ2-7; tentative D call: TRBD1 (5 bases). This CDR3 comprises 14 residues. Germline-derived CDR1 and CDR2 are MNHEY and SMNVEV (reference sequence). Trimming stripped 1 base from V and 5 bases from J, with 12 bases between.

The chain is built from TRBV4-3 and TRBJ1-4, with no clear D. Germline V gene data show CDR1 as LGHNA and CDR2 as YSLEER. Between the trimmed V and J ends, which lost 0 bases and 4 bases, there was a span of 6 bases. There are 14 residues in the CDR3. The CDR3 bases are TGCGCCAGCAGCCAAGATCTCGGTAATGAAAAACTGTTTTTT. Translating it yields CASSQDLGNEKLFF.

This chain joins TRBV14 and TRBJ2-7, with TRBD1 identical over 7 bases. CDR3 length equals 14 residues. The germline CDR1 and CDR2 sequences are SGHDN and FVKESK. J lost 2 bases, V lost 0 bases, and 1 base had no gene match. The CDR3 loop reads CASSQETGTYEQYF. Here the CDR3 DNA reads TGTGCCAGCAGCCAAGAGACAGGGACCTACGAGCAGTACTTC.

The V and J genes are TRBV7-2 and TRBJ1-1; the D is unclear. The CDR3 extends over 10 amino acids. Per germline, CDR1 SGHTA and CDR2 FQGNSA. The V end lost 4 bases, the J end lost 7 bases, and 4 bases lay between the germline ends. The chain's CDR3 is CASSYSEAFF. The CDR3 DNA follows: TGTGCCAGCAGCTACAGTGAAGCTTTCTTT.

The CDR3 nucleotides are TGTGCCAGCAGCACGTGGACAGGGGGCGTAGAGACCCAGTACTTC. Encoded protein: CASSTWTGGVETQYF. The chain is built from TRBV11-2 and TRBJ2-5; 11 bases are a match to TRBD1. The CDR3 totals 15 residues. Trimming took 5 bases from V and 4 from J; bases not matched to a gene: 6. CDR1 SGHAT and CDR2 FQNNGV come from the germline V gene.

The rearrangement uses TRBV5-1 and TRBJ2-1; 10 bases are shared with TRBD1. This CDR3 region has 12 residues. CDR1 is SGHRS, CDR2 YFSETQ, per germline. The junction had 8 bases not matched to a gene; V was cut back by 5 bases and J by 15 bases. CDR3 in DNA: TGCGCCAGCAGATTCGGGACAGGGGTTAGGTTCTTC. Its translation: CASRFGTGVRFF. The full variable domain, its missing parts supplied by reference TRBV5-1 and TRBJ2-1, is KAGVTQTPRYLIKTRGQQVTLSCSPISGHRSVSWYQQTPGQGLQFLFEYFSETQRNKGNFPGRFSGRQFSNSRSEMNVSTLELGDSALYLCASRFGTGVRFFGPGTRLTVL.

The rearrangement joins TRBV5-1 to TRBJ1-1; TRBD1 might be the D (6 bases). CDR1 and CDR2 (germline): SGHRS, YFSETQ. This CDR3 spans 14 amino acids. V was trimmed by 0 bases and J by 4 bases, leaving 10 bases between them. The CDR3: CASSLGGGATEAFF. The CDR3 DNA reads as TGCGCCAGCAGCTTGGGCGGGGGGGCCACTGAAGCTTTCTTT.

A few counts support this clone. The V call is TRBV7-9, the J call TRBJ2-7; the match to TRBD1 covers 9 bases. With V trimmed by 1 base and J by 0 bases, 1 base remained unmatched. The CDR3 loop spans 15 amino acids. The germline CDR1 and CDR2 sequences are SEHNR and FQNEAQ (reference sequence). CDR3 sequence: CASSLVTGGSYEQYF. The CDR3 DNA reads TGTGCCAGCAGCTTAGTGACAGGGGGCTCCTACGAGCAGTACTTC.

This clone was recorded once. This chain joins TRBV12-5 and TRBJ2-2, with D possibly being TRBD1 (5 bases). V lost 6 bases to trimming and J lost 2 bases, with 16 bases between them. Looked up from germline, CDR1 is LGHNT and CDR2 is FRNRAP. This CDR3 has 16 residues. The CDR3 sequence: CASGPPQVPNTGELFF. The CDR3 DNA sequence: TGTGCTAGTGGCCCTCCACAGGTACCTAACACCGGGGAGCTGTTTTTT.